This T cell receptor beta chain was captured in a study of T cells in localized non-small cell lung cancer. Study-level points and caveats: Patients showing higher blood T cell density tended to see longer overall survival. Investigators sequenced only a single tumor region, leaving heterogeneity possible. Compared with tumor, uninvolved adjacent lung displayed greater T cell clonality, ranking highest overall.

This clone has a single count. The antigen remains unidentified. Only in-frame clones appear in the TCRdb table, and some are missing; sequencing was by immunoSEQ multiplex PCR. The sample lists around 64,000 clones; around nine tenths were seen once. CDR1 SGHTA and CDR2 FQGTGA come from the germline V gene. The CDR3 extends over 17 amino acids. Germline trimming cut 0 bases from V and 8 bases from J; bases unmatched to any gene: 13. The sequenced sample was peripheral blood, obtained before any cancer treatment. The receptor comes from a man aged 35-75 years with stage I squamous cell lung carcinoma. The chain combines TRBV7-3 with TRBJ2-1, with 7 nucleotides matching TRBD2. This CDR3 is CASSLTGRLAEGDEQFF. CDR3 DNA sequence: TGTGCCAGCAGCTTAACCGGTCGTCTAGCGGAGGGCGATGAGCAGTTCTTC.